Shown below are 13 T cell receptor beta chains from a single sample sequenced in a study of shared clonotypes between healthy human individuals. TCRdb's table, derived via immunoSEQ multiplex PCR, lists solely in-frame clones and lacks some. The data hold hundreds of thousands of clones, with roughly 98% observed a single time. Naive CD8 cells lacked CD45RO and underwent positive selection for CCR7, leaving out terminally differentiated effector memory CD45RA+ cells. Sequencing was performed on naive CD8+ T cells sorted from blood. The receptor set was obtained from a man aged 30-40 years in good health.

The table lists this clone with a count of one. V and J are TRBV25-1 and TRBJ1-5; 9 nucleotides align to TRBD1. The CDR3 length is 15 residues. Germline lookup yields CDR1 MGHDK and CDR2 SYGVNS. The V and J ends lost 6 bases and 7 bases, in that order; junction bases with no gene match: 10. This CDR3 reads CASRKGQGRLQPQHF. DNA of the CDR3: TGTGCCAGCAGGAAAGGACAGGGGCGCTTACAGCCCCAGCATTTT. Drawing the rest from reference TRBV25-1 and TRBJ1-5, the complete variable domain is EADIYQTPRYLVIGTGKKITLECSQTMGHDKMYWYQQDPGMELHLIHYSYGVNSTEKGDLSSESTVSRIRTEHFPLTLESARPSHTSQYLCASRKGQGRLQPQHFGDGTRLSIL.

The table lists this clone with a count of one. This chain connects TRBV7-9 to TRBJ2-2; possibly TRBD2 for D (5 bases). The germline V gene encodes CDR1 SEHNR and CDR2 FQNEAQ (reference sequence). The germline V and J ends were trimmed by 3 bases and 0 bases, with 8 bases remaining between them. This CDR3 contains 15 residues. The CDR3 sequence is CASSFGLTNTGELFF. CDR3 nucleotides: TGTGCCAGCAGCTTCGGACTCACGAACACCGGGGAGCTGTTTTTT. Variable domain in full (rest from reference TRBV7-9 and TRBJ2-2): DTGVSQNPRHKITKRGQNVTFRCDPISEHNRLYWYRQTLGQGPEFLTYFQNEAQLEKSRLLSDRFSAERPKGSFSTLEIQRTEQGDSAMYLCASSFGLTNTGELFFGEGSRLTVL.

The V and J genes are TRBV9 and TRBJ2-3; 8 bases agree with TRBD2. The germline gives CDR1 SGDLS, CDR2 YYNGEE. The length of the CDR3 is 18 residues. Losses at the gene ends were 0 bases for V and 6 bases for J; bases not matched to a gene: 15. DNA for the CDR3: TGTGCCAGCAGCGTAGAGGCCCCGGCGGGGGGCATTCGGGATACGCAGTATTTT. This gives the protein CASSVEAPAGGIRDTQYF.

The genes are TRBV18 and TRBJ2-2; D perhaps matches TRBD1 (6 bases). Trimming left V 3 bases short and J 3 bases short, with 14 bases between. The germline V gene encodes CDR1 KGHSH and CDR2 LQKENI. The CDR3 extends over 16 amino acids. CDR3 sequence (DNA): TGTGCCAGCTCACCCGTGAGTGGGGGCTACACCGGGGAGCTGTTTTTT. This sequence encodes CASSPVSGGYTGELFF.

The V call is TRBV5-1, the J call TRBJ2-7; 11 bases line up with TRBD2. The ends lost 3 bases at V and 1 base at J; junction bases unmatched: 3. This CDR3 is 15 amino acids long. CDR1 SGHRS and CDR2 YFSETQ come from the germline V gene. CDR3 DNA sequence: TGCGCCAGCAGCTGGACTAGCGGGTTTTCCTACGAGCAGTACTTC. As protein: CASSWTSGFSYEQYF.

The chain couples TRBV4-1 to TRBJ2-1; TRBD2 matches 15 bases. This CDR3 region has 17 residues. With V trimmed by 3 bases and J by 1 base, 1 base remained unmatched. Per germline, CDR1 MGHRA and CDR2 YSYEKL. DNA for the CDR3: TGCGCCAGCAGCCAGGGGACTAGCGGGAGGTCCTACAATGAGCAGTTCTTC. Protein product: CASSQGTSGRSYNEQFF.

The chain couples TRBV5-1 to TRBJ2-1, with D possibly matching TRBD2 (7 bases). Trimming left V 4 bases short and J 1 base short, with 12 bases between. CDR1 is SGHRS, CDR2 YFSETQ, per germline. The length of the CDR3 is 15 residues. The CDR3, as DNA: TGCGCCAGCAGCCCCGAGGGGGGGTCCTACAATGAGCAGTTCTTC. It codes for CASSPEGGSYNEQFF.

The chain joins TRBV18 to TRBJ2-4; D may be TRBD1 (5 bases). Per germline, CDR1 KGHSH and CDR2 LQKENI. The CDR3 has 14 residues. Trimming removed 0 bases at V and 6 bases at J, with 9 bases between. CDR3 DNA sequence: TGTGCCAGCTCACCACCCACAGGCGGAAACATTCAGTACTTC. Its translation: CASSPPTGGNIQYF.

The chain couples TRBV5-4 to TRBJ2-3, with D perhaps matching TRBD1 (5 bases). Per the germline V gene, CDR1 is SGHNT and CDR2 is YYREEE (reference sequence). V lost 3 bases to trimming and J lost 2 bases, with 13 bases between them. The CDR3 length is 15 residues. The CDR3, as DNA: TGTGCCAGCAGCTGGGTCGAACAGGTCACAGATACGCAGTATTTT. Its protein product is CASSWVEQVTDTQYF.

The rearrangement links TRBV4-3 to TRBJ2-7; tentatively, D is TRBD1 or TRBD2 (6 bases each). The germline V gene encodes CDR1 LGHNA and CDR2 YSLEER. With 0 bases removed from V and 5 bases from J, the gap between germline ends came to 11 bases. The CDR3 is 14 residues long. DNA for the CDR3: TGCGCCAGCAGCCAAGAGGCGGGGACAAACGAGCAGTACTTC. Protein: CASSQEAGTNEQYF.

The rearrangement joins TRBV7-9 to TRBJ2-3; the D gene is possibly TRBD2 (5 bases). V was clipped by 4 bases and J by 2 bases, with 13 bases between them. This CDR3 region has 15 residues. Germline V gives CDR1 SEHNR, CDR2 FQNEAQ (reference sequence). Here the CDR3 DNA reads TGTGCCAGCAGCTCCGGGAATGGGGTCACAGATACGCAGTATTTT. It encodes CASSSGNGVTDTQYF. Complete variable domain (other parts from reference TRBV7-9 and TRBJ2-3): DTGVSQNPRHKITKRGQNVTFRCDPISEHNRLYWYRQTLGQGPEFLTYFQNEAQLEKSRLLSDRFSAERPKGSFSTLEIQRTEQGDSAMYLCASSSGNGVTDTQYFGPGTRLTVL.

On this clone: One end of the junction fails to match germline, which may point to a read error. CDR3 sequence: CASSNSGELFF. The CDR3 bases are TGCGCCAGCAGTAACAGCGGGGAGCTGTTTTTT. The chain couples TRBV10-1 to TRBJ2-2; no reliable D call. The V gene's germline CDR1 is WNHNN and CDR2 SYGVQD (reference sequence). The CDR3 sequence is 11 residues long.

The gene calls are TRBV28 and TRBJ1-1; D call uncertain. This CDR3 region has 15 residues. Germline-derived CDR1 and CDR2 are MDHEN and SYDVKM. The ends were cut back, 2 bases at V and 2 bases at J, with 12 bases in the middle. The CDR3 DNA reads as TGTGCCAGCAGTTTAACACTCCGGGGTAACACTGAAGCTTTCTTT. It is translated as CASSLTLRGNTEAFF. Looking up the rest from reference TRBV28 and TRBJ1-1 gives the full variable domain: DVKVTQSSRYLVKRTGEKVFLECVQDMDHENMFWYRQDPGLGLRLIYFSYDVKMKEKGDIPEGYSVSREKKERFSLILESASTNQTSMYLCASSLTLRGNTEAFFGQGTRLTVV.